This is a list of T cell receptor beta chains from one sample in a study of T cell repertoires in cytomegalovirus infection. TCRdb reprocessed the reads with MiXCR, giving one entry per CDR3 protein. The profile covers tens of thousands of distinct CDR3 sequences, with 20% appearing a single time and under 85% taken by the ten largest. These receptors are not linked to any known antigen. The sample consisted of CD8+ T cells from cultured PBMCs, taken from culture after CMV antigen stimulation. The receptors stem from a human donor in good health (CMV status not recorded). Some clones in this sample may be carry-over from other donors' samples. Each CDR3 is given with its conserved first and last residue. The order of the fields is CDR3 protein, CDR3 DNA, clone size, D gene, J gene, V gene. The D gene is left open where the match is weak. Expanded clones are given a class, and other clones once, few, many or no size at all.

CDR3aa: CASSFQRKYNEQFF; CDR3nt: TGTGCCAGCAGTTTTCAGCGGAAGTACAATGAGCAGTTCTTC; abundance: .; d_gene: .; j_gene: TRBJ2-1; v_gene: TRBV12-3/TRBV12-4
CDR3aa: CASRDRQGITDTQYF; CDR3nt: TGCGCCAGCAGAGACCGACAGGGGATAACAGATACGCAGTATTTT; abundance: few; d_gene: TRBD1; j_gene: TRBJ2-3; v_gene: TRBV5-8
CDR3aa: CASSHRAGSNQPQHF; CDR3nt: TGTGCCAGCAGCCACAGGGCGGGGAGCAATCAGCCCCAGCATTTT; abundance: few; d_gene: .; j_gene: TRBJ1-5; v_gene: TRBV7-2
CDR3aa: CASSSVNGVTYNSPLHF; CDR3nt: TGTGCCAGCAGTTCGGTTAACGGGGTGACCTATAATTCACCCCTCCACTTT; abundance: .; d_gene: .; j_gene: TRBJ1-6; v_gene: TRBV27
CDR3aa: CSARLVVAGGKTDTQYF; CDR3nt: TGCAGTGCTAGACTAGTGGTAGCGGGGGGTAAAACAGATACGCAGTATTTT; abundance: .; d_gene: TRBD2; j_gene: TRBJ2-3; v_gene: TRBV20-1
CDR3aa: CASSEGVGGTEAFF; CDR3nt: TGTGCCAGCAGTGAGGGCGTGGGGGGCACTGAAGCTTTCTTT; abundance: few; d_gene: .; j_gene: TRBJ1-1; v_gene: TRBV25-1
CDR3aa: CASSPRVVGQGGETQYF; CDR3nt: TGTGCCAGCAGCCCAAGAGTGGTGGGCCAAGGGGGAGAGACCCAGTACTTC; abundance: few; d_gene: .; j_gene: TRBJ2-5; v_gene: TRBV7-9
CDR3aa: CSANRDANTEAFF; CDR3nt: TGCAGTGCTAACCGGGACGCTAACACTGAAGCTTTCTTT; abundance: .; d_gene: .; j_gene: TRBJ1-1; v_gene: TRBV20-1
CDR3aa: CAISDLPPQDTF; CDR3nt: TGTGCCATCAGTGATCTCCCTCCTCAGGACACCTTC; abundance: .; d_gene: .; j_gene: TRBJ1-2; v_gene: TRBV10-3
CDR3aa: CASSYEGGTQYF; CDR3nt: TGTGCCAGCAGTTACGAAGGAGGTACGCAGTATTTT; abundance: few; d_gene: .; j_gene: TRBJ2-3; v_gene: TRBV6-2/TRBV6-3
CDR3aa: CASSYIDRGLAGELFF; CDR3nt: TGTGCCAGCAGTTACATAGACAGGGGGCTTGCCGGGGAGCTGTTTTTT; abundance: few; d_gene: TRBD1; j_gene: TRBJ2-2; v_gene: TRBV28
CDR3aa: CASSTLGTTNTEAFF; CDR3nt: TGTGCCAGCAGCACTCTAGGGACGACGAACACTGAAGCTTTCTTT; abundance: many; d_gene: .; j_gene: TRBJ1-1; v_gene: TRBV7-8
CDR3aa: CAWIGIEQLLFYGYTF; CDR3nt: TGTGCCTGGATAGGTATAGAACAGCTCCTTTTCTATGGCTACACCTTC; abundance: many; d_gene: .; j_gene: TRBJ1-2; v_gene: TRBV30
CDR3aa: CASSDPGGATNEKLFF; CDR3nt: TGTGCCAGCAGTGACCCCGGTGGAGCAACTAATGAAAAACTGTTTTTT; abundance: many; d_gene: .; j_gene: TRBJ1-4; v_gene: TRBV6-4
CDR3aa: CASSSSLGGGPYNEQFF; CDR3nt: TGCGCCAGCAGCTCCTCTTTGGGGGGGGGCCCTTACAATGAGCAGTTCTTC; abundance: .; d_gene: .; j_gene: TRBJ2-1; v_gene: TRBV5-1
CDR3aa: CASSQWGAGEAFF; CDR3nt: TGTGCCAGCAGTCAGTGGGGTGCTGGTGAAGCTTTCTTT; abundance: .; d_gene: .; j_gene: TRBJ1-1; v_gene: TRBV6-6
CDR3aa: CASSPGMITEAFF; CDR3nt: TGTGCCAGCAGTCCAGGGATGATAACTGAAGCTTTCTTT; abundance: .; d_gene: .; j_gene: TRBJ1-1; v_gene: TRBV27
CDR3aa: CASSQEEGLHTEAFF; CDR3nt: TGCGCCAGCAGCCAAGAGGAGGGCCTCCACACTGAAGCTTTCTTT; abundance: .; d_gene: .; j_gene: TRBJ1-1; v_gene: TRBV4-1
CDR3aa: CASSLAGTGSSNQPQHF; CDR3nt: TGTGCCAGCAGCTTAGCGGGGACGGGCAGTAGCAATCAGCCCCAGCATTTT; abundance: .; d_gene: .; j_gene: TRBJ1-5; v_gene: TRBV7-9
CDR3aa: CASNKGGYQPQHF; CDR3nt: TGTGCCAGCAATAAGGGTGGTTATCAGCCCCAGCATTTT; abundance: .; d_gene: .; j_gene: TRBJ1-5; v_gene: TRBV6-1
CDR3aa: CASSLSWRGQDYGYTF; CDR3nt: TGTGCCAGCAGTTTATCCTGGAGGGGGCAAGACTATGGCTACACCTTC; abundance: .; d_gene: TRBD1; j_gene: TRBJ1-2; v_gene: TRBV12-3/TRBV12-4
CDR3aa: CASSSRGGNTEAFF; CDR3nt: TGTGCCAGCAGCTCCCGCGGGGGGAACACTGAAGCTTTCTTT; abundance: few; d_gene: .; j_gene: TRBJ1-1; v_gene: TRBV7-6